The source of this T cell receptor (beta chain) is a study of control samples from healthy donors and cancer patients. This clone was observed a handful of times. Germline-derived CDR1 and CDR2 are SGHTA and FQGNSA. CDR3 length: 15 amino acids. Trimming removed 1 base at V and 0 bases at J, with 10 bases between. The table came from immunoSEQ multiplex PCR; TCRdb's copy has only in-frame clones and leaves some out. The repertoire consists of about 21,000 clones, with under 90% occurring once and the leading ten covering roughly 25%. This chain uses TRBV7-2 with TRBJ2-7, with D unclear. The TCR was taken from a man aged 55-75 years with colorectal cancer. The sequenced sample consisted of PBMCs. The CDR3 DNA reads TGTGCCAGCAGCTTAGTTGATTCCCTCTCCTACGAGCAGTACTTC. As protein: CASSLVDSLSYEQYF.